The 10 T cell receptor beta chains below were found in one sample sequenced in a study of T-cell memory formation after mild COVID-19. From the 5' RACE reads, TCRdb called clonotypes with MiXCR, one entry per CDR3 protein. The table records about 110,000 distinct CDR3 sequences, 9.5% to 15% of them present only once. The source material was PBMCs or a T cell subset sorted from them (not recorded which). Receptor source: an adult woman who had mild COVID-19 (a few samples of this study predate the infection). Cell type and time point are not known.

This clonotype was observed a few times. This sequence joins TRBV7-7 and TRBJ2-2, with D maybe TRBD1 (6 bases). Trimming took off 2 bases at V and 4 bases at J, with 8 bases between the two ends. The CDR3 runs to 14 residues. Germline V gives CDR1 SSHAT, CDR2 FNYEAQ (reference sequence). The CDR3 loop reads CASSLPGATGELFF. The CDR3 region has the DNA TGTGCCAGCAGCTTACCAGGGGCCACCGGGGAGCTGTTTTTT.

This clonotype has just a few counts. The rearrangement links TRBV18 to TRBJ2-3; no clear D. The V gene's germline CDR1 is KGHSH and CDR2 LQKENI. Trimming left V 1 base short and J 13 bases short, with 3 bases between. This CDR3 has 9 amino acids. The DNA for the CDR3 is TGTGCCAGCTCACCACGGAAGTATTTT. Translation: CASSPRKYF.

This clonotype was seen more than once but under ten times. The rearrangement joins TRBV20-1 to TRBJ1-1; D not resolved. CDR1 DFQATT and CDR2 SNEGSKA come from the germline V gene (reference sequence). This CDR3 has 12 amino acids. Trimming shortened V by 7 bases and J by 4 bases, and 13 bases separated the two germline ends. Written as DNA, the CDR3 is TGCAGTGGCGCTAGGGTGGGCACTGAAGCTTTCTTT. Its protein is CSGARVGTEAFF.

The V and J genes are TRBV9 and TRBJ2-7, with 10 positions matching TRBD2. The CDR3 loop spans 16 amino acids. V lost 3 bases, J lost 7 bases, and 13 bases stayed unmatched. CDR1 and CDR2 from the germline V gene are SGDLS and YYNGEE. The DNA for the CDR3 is TGTGCCAGCAGCGAGTCGGGGCTAGCGGGAGCGAAGGAGCAGTACTTC. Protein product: CASSESGLAGAKEQYF.

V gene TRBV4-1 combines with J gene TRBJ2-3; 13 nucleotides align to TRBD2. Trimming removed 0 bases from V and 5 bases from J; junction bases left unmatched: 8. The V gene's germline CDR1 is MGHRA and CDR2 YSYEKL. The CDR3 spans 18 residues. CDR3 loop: CASSQETSGGPGQDTQYF. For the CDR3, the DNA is TGCGCCAGCAGCCAAGAGACTAGCGGGGGGCCTGGGCAAGATACGCAGTATTTT.

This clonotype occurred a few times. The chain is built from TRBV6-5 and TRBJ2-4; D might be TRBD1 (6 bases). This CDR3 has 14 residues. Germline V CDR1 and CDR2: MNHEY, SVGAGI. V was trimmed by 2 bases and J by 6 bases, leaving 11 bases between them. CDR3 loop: CASSYQGHRNIQYF. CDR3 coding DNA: TGTGCCAGCAGTTACCAGGGACATCGAAACATTCAGTACTTC.

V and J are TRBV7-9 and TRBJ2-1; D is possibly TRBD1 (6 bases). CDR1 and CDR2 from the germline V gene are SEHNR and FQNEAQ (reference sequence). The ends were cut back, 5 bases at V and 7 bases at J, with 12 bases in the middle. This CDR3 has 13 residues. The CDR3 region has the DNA TGTGCCAGCAGCCGAGGCAGGGGAAATGAGCAGTTCTTC. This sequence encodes CASSRGRGNEQFF.

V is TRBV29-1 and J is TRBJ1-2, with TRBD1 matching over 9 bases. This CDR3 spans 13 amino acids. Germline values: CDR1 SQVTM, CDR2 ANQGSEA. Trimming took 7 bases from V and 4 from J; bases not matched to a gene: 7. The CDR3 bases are TGCAGCGCCTACCGGGACAGGGTCTATGGCTACACCTTC. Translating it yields CSAYRDRVYGYTF.

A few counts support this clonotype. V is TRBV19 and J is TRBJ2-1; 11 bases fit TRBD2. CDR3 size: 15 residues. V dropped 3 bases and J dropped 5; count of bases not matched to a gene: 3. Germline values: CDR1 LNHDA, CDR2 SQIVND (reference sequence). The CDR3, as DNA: TGTGCCAGTAGTATGGGGACTAGCGGAAACAATGAGCAGTTCTTC. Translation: CASSMGTSGNNEQFF.

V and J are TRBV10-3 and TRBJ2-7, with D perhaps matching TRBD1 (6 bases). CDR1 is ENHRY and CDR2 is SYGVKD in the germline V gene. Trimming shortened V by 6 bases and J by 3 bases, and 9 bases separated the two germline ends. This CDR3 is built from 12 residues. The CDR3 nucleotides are TGTGCCATCAGCGGACAGTTCTACGAGCAGTACTTC. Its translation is CAISGQFYEQYF.